This is a list of T cell receptor beta chains from one sample in a study of OX40 agonist ivuxolimab in advanced cancers. The protocol was immunoSEQ multiplex PCR, while the TCRdb copy is restricted to in-frame clones and leaves out a portion. Of more than 75,000 clones listed, over 75% are singletons. The source was CD4+ or CD8+ T cells sorted from blood, collected in a trial of the OX40 agonist ivuxolimab. These receptor sequences come from an adult with an advanced solid tumor such as melanoma, head and neck, liver or kidney cancer. Each CDR3 is given with its conserved first and last residue.

v_gene	j_gene	CDR3aa
TRBV5-4	TRBJ1-4	CASSQGSNEKLFF
TRBV4-2	TRBJ2-3	CVSSQEGTADGADTQYF
TRBV5-3	TRBJ2-1	CARSLDSLEFF
TRBV12-5	TRBJ2-2	CASGLDTGGLAGVLYTGELFF
TRBV5-6	TRBJ1-2	CASSLVTGTNYGYTF
TRBV11-2	.	CASSLDRVDEQYF
TRBV29-1	TRBJ2-3	CSAGGQAGETSTDTQYF
TRBV18	TRBJ1-2	CASSLYRGEDGYTF
TRBV5-8	TRBJ2-6	CASSPTTARGPNVLTF
TRBV4-3	TRBJ2-1	CASSQTSTPPYNEQFF
TRBV2	TRBJ2-3	CASSEGLVGGGGAATDTQYF
TRBV14	TRBJ2-5	CASSLAGGPGETQYF
TRBV29-1	TRBJ1-1	CSVALRDRGRDTEAFF
TRBV25-1	TRBJ1-5	CASSGGRGNQPQHF
TRBV10-1	TRBJ2-2	CASRSGSNTGELFF
TRBV14	TRBJ2-7	CASSSISYEQYF
TRBV7-2	TRBJ1-1	CASSSKTGRGTEAFF
TRBV11-2	TRBJ2-1	CASSSGRSYNEQFF
TRBV15	TRBJ1-5	CATSREREGNQPQHF
TRBV7-9	TRBJ2-3	CASSLDLAADTQYF
TRBV9	TRBJ2-7	CASSVEGPPSYEQYF
TRBV7-2	TRBJ2-7	CASSSGRTGMGEQYF
TRBV5-8	TRBJ2-7	CASSPHHYEQYF
TRBV5-6	TRBJ2-5	CASSLSGGGETQYF
TRBV11-2	TRBJ1-2	CASSLGATTPYGYTF
TRBV6-6	TRBJ2-7	CASTSGGPPYEQYF
TRBV27	TRBJ1-5	CASSSWTEALGNQPQHF
TRBV25-1	TRBJ1-1	CASSEGAGMNTEAFF
TRBV7-8	TRBJ1-2	CASSPGQGNGYTF
TRBV19	TRBJ1-4	CASSWTGQGEKLFF
TRBV29-1	TRBJ2-3	CSVGAVAGGTDTQYF
TRBV14	TRBJ1-2	CASSQDSLYGYTF
TRBV19	TRBJ2-6	CASSRDRAGANVLTF
TRBV5-1	TRBJ2-2	CASSLDSFANTGELFF
TRBV9	TRBJ2-3	CASSRLAGGGTTTDTQYF
TRBV5-1	TRBJ2-1	CASSLARGSGSYNEQFF
TRBV5-8	TRBJ2-1	CASWRGASYNEQFF
TRBV19	TRBJ1-1	CASSHPQGSSEAFF
TRBV4-1	.	CASSQDPGTGEQYF
TRBV6-1	TRBJ1-2	CASSEHPLGGYTF
TRBV2	TRBJ1-1	CASIKRPSRAPSGTEAFF
TRBV6-6	TRBJ2-5	CASRTSGQETQYF
TRBV19	TRBJ1-1	CASSLSAKTEAFF
TRBV6-6	TRBJ1-4	CASSYGTQGEKLFF
TRBV10-2	TRBJ2-3	CASSPRLGVHTDTQYF
TRBV13	TRBJ2-1	CASGTSGYSNNEQFF
TRBV30	TRBJ1-2	CAWSPSGVVSGGYTF
TRBV28	TRBJ1-2	CASSFAGTPDPNYGYTF
TRBV2	TRBJ1-4	CASSPPGIEATNEKLFF
TRBV5-8	TRBJ1-5	CASDPVPGQGSQPQHF
TRBV19	.	CASSWAGAAYEQYF
TRBV4-2	.	CASSQLQGENYEQYF
TRBV10-3	TRBJ2-5	CAISPSQGGTQYF
TRBV6-6	TRBJ2-1	CASSYFTGGNEQFF